A single TCR beta chain is shown here with its context. What it binds is unknown. PCR involved 60 Vbeta and 13 Jbeta primers. Method: immunoSEQ multiplex PCR; TCRdb's copy keeps in-frame clones and lacks some. Of 120,000 to 150,000 clones listed, around 85% were seen once; the top ten hold 1.2%. The data are from a study of cytomegalovirus exposure and HLA in healthy donors. The study's findings and limits: Presence/absence analyses treated sequencing depth as roughly uniform across donors.

V lost 4 bases and J lost 1; bases outside the gene matches: 14. The CDR3 has 18 amino acids. The V gene's germline CDR1 is SGHRS and CDR2 YFSETQ. The TCR was taken from a female donor in good health and CMV-seronegative. The specimen was PBMCs. The chain couples TRBV5-1 to TRBJ1-5, with 7 bases lining up with TRBD1. The chain's CDR3 is CASSQTPLAGGSNQPQHF. The CDR3 nucleotides are TGCGCCAGCAGCCAGACTCCTCTGGCAGGGGGGAGCAATCAGCCCCAGCATTTT.